This T cell receptor beta chain appears in the sequencing data of a study of blood T cell repertoires in COVID-19. The overall study: Both acute and convalescent COVID-19 samples were obtained from the United States, Italy and Spain. Sources were T cells, B-cell-depleted T cells, or PBMCs; the material itself was cDNA or gDNA.

This clone was counted only a few times. Original handling: Amplification of reference gene primers was used by the study to estimate nucleated cell counts. Sequencing used immunoSEQ multiplex PCR; TCRdb keeps in-frame clones, though not all of them. Clone size and V and J calls were adopted from that table, with D and trimming inferred from the DNA. The sample consists of 70,000 to 85,000 clones, 80% to 90% of them appearing once. The V end was cut by 0 bases, the J end by 2 bases, with 14 bases between. The CDR3 extends over 16 amino acids. Germline values: CDR1 SGHAT, CDR2 FQNNGV. This TCR was sampled from an elderly man with active or convalescent COVID-19. This chain uses TRBV11-2 with TRBJ2-7; D possibly corresponds to TRBD1 (6 bases). The sample consisted of peripheral blood. This chain's CDR3 is CASSLEGTGTPYEQYF. The DNA for the CDR3 is TGTGCCAGCAGCTTAGAGGGCACAGGGACCCCCTACGAGCAGTACTTC.